One sample yielded the 3 T cell receptor beta chains listed below, sequenced in a study of CD8 T cells in ankylosing spondylitis. TCRdb analysed the 5' RACE reads with MiXCR anew, one entry per CDR3 protein. The sample has 100,000 to 150,000 distinct CDR3 sequences, about 6.5% seen once. Sequencing was performed on blood, either unsorted or a sorted T cell fraction (not recorded which). All receptors come from a male donor with ankylosing spondylitis or in good health (not recorded which).

This clonotype was detected ten times or more. The gene calls are TRBV14 and TRBJ2-7, with 10 bases matching TRBD1. CDR3 length: 16 amino acids. V was pared by 1 base and J by 6 bases, with 9 bases of the junction left unmatched. Germline lookup yields CDR1 SGHDN and CDR2 FVKESK. CDR3 amino acids: CASSQVWDRGRFEQYF. In nucleotides, the CDR3 is TGTGCCAGCAGCCAAGTGTGGGACAGGGGTCGGTTCGAGCAGTACTTC.

This clonotype was observed a handful of times. The chain recombines TRBV5-1 with TRBJ2-6; no clear D. This CDR3 region has 15 residues. Germline assignment: CDR1 SGHRS and CDR2 YFSETQ. V lost 0 bases and J lost 4, with 8 bases in between. CDR3 nucleotide sequence: TGCGCCAGCAGCTTGGAATGGCCCGGGGCCAACGTCCTGACTTTC. Amino acids: CASSLEWPGANVLTF. Drawing the rest from reference TRBV5-1 and TRBJ2-6, the complete variable domain is KAGVTQTPRYLIKTRGQQVTLSCSPISGHRSVSWYQQTPGQGLQFLFEYFSETQRNKGNFPGRFSGRQFSNSRSEMNVSTLELGDSALYLCASSLEWPGANVLTFGAGSRLTVL.

This clonotype was counted many times. The J gene is TRBJ2-2, the V gene TRBV5-1; tentative D call: TRBD2 (6 bases). This CDR3 has 15 residues. The V and J ends lost 1 base and 6 bases respectively, with 13 bases between them. Germline-derived CDR1 and CDR2 are SGHRS and YFSETQ. CDR3 nucleotides: TGCGCCAGCAGCTTGAGGCGGGAAGGGGCCGGGGAGCTGTTTTTT. As protein: CASSLRREGAGELFF.